The next 26 T cell receptor beta chains were all read from a single sample in a study of Ad26.COV2.S vaccination and SARS-CoV-2 variants. Treatment reported: roughly 19 received Ad26.COV2.S at low or high dose, single or two shots; five or six received placebo; per-sample allocation not given. Following the first vaccine or placebo injection, samples were taken on day 63. Here immunoSEQ multiplex PCR was the method, and the copy in TCRdb shows in-frame clones only, minus some. The sample yields under 500,000 clones, 92% seen once. The sample was peripheral blood, taken in a trial of Ad26.COV2.S vaccine versus placebo. These receptor sequences come from a person between 18 and 65 years old who received the Ad26.COV2.S COVID-19 vaccine or a placebo.

The chain combines TRBV25-1 with TRBJ1-1; D not certain. Per the germline V gene, CDR1 is MGHDK and CDR2 is SYGVNS. V lost 1 base and J 11 bases, leaving 17 bases between the germline ends. This CDR3 contains 14 residues. CDR3 in DNA: TGTGCCAGCAGTGAATCGACGGACTATGCCGGGGCTTTCTTT. Protein: CASSESTDYAGAFF.

The chain joins TRBV19 to TRBJ1-5; 8 bases fit TRBD1. Unmatched junction bases numbered 12, after V lost 9 bases and J lost 2 bases. Per the germline V gene, CDR1 is LNHDA and CDR2 is SQIVND (reference sequence). The CDR3 is 16 amino acids. The CDR3, as DNA: TGTGCCAGCACGGACAGGGATCTGTTGGGCAATCAGCCCCAGCATTTT. Amino acid sequence: CASTDRDLLGNQPQHF.

In this sample, this clone turned up once. The chain couples TRBV6-5 to TRBJ2-2; TRBD2 matches 8 bases. CDR1 and CDR2 from the germline V gene are MNHEY and SVGAGI. The CDR3 totals 16 residues. The V gene end was trimmed by 2 bases and the J gene end by 4 bases; junction bases not matched to a gene: 6. The CDR3 coding sequence is TGTGCCAGCAGTTACCTACGGGGGGGCCCCACCGGGGAGCTGTTTTTT. It encodes CASSYLRGGPTGELFF.

The gene calls are TRBV27 and TRBJ1-5, with D perhaps TRBD1 (5 bases). The CDR3 loop spans 14 amino acids. The V gene's germline CDR1 is MNHEY and CDR2 SMNVEV (reference sequence). The V and J ends lost 0 bases and 8 bases respectively, with 11 bases between them. The CDR3 nucleotides are TGTGCCAGCAGTTTATCTCAGGGTAGTAAGCCCCAGCATTTT. The encoded protein is CASSLSQGSKPQHF.

This clone was recorded only once. The rearrangement links TRBV4-3 to TRBJ1-5; unclear D gene. V was clipped by 0 bases and J by 2 bases, with 11 bases between them. This CDR3 has 16 residues. CDR1 is LGHNA, CDR2 YSLEER, per germline. CDR3 nucleotide sequence: TGCGCCAGCAGCCAAGAATTCCCGAACGGCAATCAGCCCCAGCATTTT. Protein sequence: CASSQEFPNGNQPQHF.

This rearrangement joins TRBV21-1 to TRBJ1-3; the table assigns TRBD1, which was not confirmed against the DNA. TRBV21-1 is annotated as a pseudogene. This CDR3 region has 15 residues. CDR3: CASSKDSFSGNTIYF. For the CDR3, the DNA is TGTGCCAGCAGCAAAGACAGCTTCTCTGGAAACACCATATATTTT.

The CDR3 here is CASSVRFNYGYTF. In DNA, the CDR3 is TGTGCCAGCAGTGTCCGGTTTAACTATGGCTACACCTTC. The V gene is TRBV2, the J gene TRBJ1-2, with no clear D. The V gene's germline CDR1 is SNHLY and CDR2 FYNNEI. Trimming took off 4 bases at V and 1 base at J, with 7 bases between the two ends. The CDR3 consists of 13 residues.

The V and J genes are TRBV6-5 and TRBJ2-1, with 10 bases identical to TRBD1. The germline V gene encodes CDR1 MNHEY and CDR2 SVGAGI. The V and J ends lost 6 bases and 6 bases, in that order; junction bases with no gene match: 5. The CDR3 is 14 amino acids. The CDR3 DNA follows: TGTGCCAGCAGCGGGACAGGGGATATCAATGAGCAGTTCTTC. Amino acid sequence: CASSGTGDINEQFF.

This rearrangement joins TRBV6-4 to TRBJ2-1; D perhaps matches TRBD2 (7 bases). CDR3 length: 15 amino acids. The V gene lost 4 bases and the J gene lost 6 bases, with 16 bases spanning the gap. Germline V gene sequence: CDR1 MRHNA, CDR2 SNTAGT. For the CDR3, the DNA is TGTGCCAGCAGTGGGAACTCGGGGGGCGCCAATGAGCAGTTCTTC. It encodes CASSGNSGGANEQFF.

The chain uses TRBV7-9 and TRBJ2-1; 11 bases map to TRBD2. This CDR3 is built from 18 residues. Losses at the gene ends were 5 bases for V and 0 bases for J; bases not matched to a gene: 9. Germline CDR1 reads SEHNR; CDR2 reads FQNEAQ (reference sequence). In DNA form, the CDR3 reads TGTGCCAGCAGCCAGACTAGCGGGGTATCCCTCTCCTACAATGAGCAGTTCTTC. It translates to CASSQTSGVSLSYNEQFF. The full variable domain, rest sourced from reference TRBV7-9 and TRBJ2-1, is DTGVSQNPRHKITKRGQNVTFRCDPISEHNRLYWYRQTLGQGPEFLTYFQNEAQLEKSRLLSDRFSAERPKGSFSTLEIQRTEQGDSAMYLCASSQTSGVSLSYNEQFFGPGTRLTVL.

V gene TRBV2 combines with J gene TRBJ2-7; unclear D gene. CDR1 is SNHLY and CDR2 is FYNNEI in the germline V gene. The CDR3 contains 14 residues. Trimming pared 4 bases from V and 0 bases from J, leaving 10 bases between. This CDR3 is CASSGVFHSYEQYF. The CDR3 coding sequence is TGTGCCAGCAGTGGGGTGTTTCACTCCTACGAGCAGTACTTC.

This clone was observed many times. The chain joins TRBV18 to TRBJ1-3; D perhaps matches TRBD1 (5 bases). This CDR3 has 16 residues. The germline V and J ends were trimmed by 5 bases and 0 bases, with 14 bases remaining between them. Germline V gene sequence: CDR1 KGHSH, CDR2 LQKENI. The CDR3 coding sequence is TGTGCCAGCTCAACGACCCCAGGGAACTCTGGAAACACCATATATTTT. As protein: CASSTTPGNSGNTIYF.

The V gene is TRBV4-3, the J gene TRBJ1-2; 10 nucleotides line up with TRBD1. V shed 4 bases, J shed 2 bases, and the junction held 7 bases outside the gene matches. Looked up from germline, CDR1 is LGHNA and CDR2 is YSLEER. This CDR3 is 16 amino acids long. In nucleotides, the CDR3 is TGCGCCAGCAGCCGAGGGACAGGGGTGTCGAACTATGGCTACACCTTC. It encodes CASSRGTGVSNYGYTF.

This clone appeared a single time. The rearrangement links TRBV5-6 to TRBJ2-7; 7 bases line up with TRBD1. Unmatched junction bases numbered 4, after V lost 0 bases and J lost 4 bases. Germline V CDR1 and CDR2: SGHDT, YYEEEE. The CDR3 runs to 14 residues. The CDR3 is CASSLAARGYEQYF. The CDR3 DNA is TGTGCCAGCAGCTTGGCCGCCAGGGGGTACGAGCAGTACTTC.

This chain joins TRBV10-1 and TRBJ2-1, with D unclear. V shed 5 bases and J shed 4 bases, with 12 bases lying between them. The CDR3 has 14 amino acids. CDR1 and CDR2 (germline): WNHNN, SYGVQD (reference sequence). The CDR3 nucleotides read TGCGCCAGCAGTTCGAGGACCGATTACAATGAGCAGTTCTTC. Its translation: CASSSRTDYNEQFF.

CDR3 nucleotide sequence: TGCGCCAGCAGTGAGTCGAACATAAATGAGCAGTTCTTC. Translation: CASSESNINEQFF. The chain recombines TRBV10-1 with TRBJ2-1; D gene unclear. V lost 0 bases and J 7 bases, leaving 7 bases between the germline ends. The length of the CDR3 is 13 residues. In germline, CDR1 is WNHNN, CDR2 SYGVQD (reference sequence).

The J gene is TRBJ1-5, the V gene TRBV4-1, with TRBD1 matching 7 bases. The J segment lost 5 bases and the V segment lost 2 bases, leaving 6 bases of the junction unmatched. The CDR3 runs to 15 residues. Germline V gene data show CDR1 as MGHRA and CDR2 as YSYEKL. The DNA for the CDR3 is TGCGCCAGCAGCCAACCGGACAGGCCGGATCAGCCCCAGCATTTT. Its translation: CASSQPDRPDQPQHF.

In regard to this clone: At one of its ends the junction is not consistent with the germline gene, which may arise from a read error. The gene calls are TRBV28 and TRBJ2-2; tentative D call: TRBD2 (5 bases). Germline values: CDR1 MDHEN, CDR2 SYDVKM. This CDR3 comprises 15 residues. The CDR3, as DNA: TGTGCCAGCAGTTTATGGAATCAGAACCACCGGGGAGCTGTTTTT. Its protein product is CASSLWNQNHRGAVF.

CDR3 region: CASRDRDNSPLHF. DNA of the CDR3: TGTGCCAGCAGGGACAGGGACAATTCACCCCTCCACTTT. V gene TRBV28 combines with J gene TRBJ1-6; 8 bases are a match to TRBD1. The V and J ends lost 6 bases and 7 bases, in that order; junction bases with no gene match: 2. CDR1 MDHEN and CDR2 SYDVKM come from the germline V gene. CDR3 length: 13 residues.

The chain is built from TRBV4-1 and TRBJ1-5; weak D call: TRBD1 (5 bases). Germline V gene data show CDR1 as MGHRA and CDR2 as YSYEKL. V was clipped by 4 bases and J by 3 bases, with 16 bases between them. CDR3 size: 16 residues. CDR3 protein: CASSPQGKAINQPQHF. CDR3 nucleotides: TGCGCCAGCAGCCCTCAGGGTAAGGCCATCAATCAGCCCCAGCATTTT.

The chain joins TRBV7-8 to TRBJ1-2, with D perhaps TRBD1 (5 bases). Germline V CDR1 and CDR2: SGHVS, FQNEAQ. Between the trimmed V and J ends, which lost 4 bases and 4 bases, there was a span of 16 bases. CDR3 size: 15 residues. CDR3 bases: TGTGCCAGCAGCTGGGGGGGGACGGACGCCTATGGCTACACCTTC. Protein product: CASSWGGTDAYGYTF.

The rearrangement links TRBV19 to TRBJ2-2; 7 nucleotides align to TRBD1. Germline CDR1 reads LNHDA; CDR2 reads SQIVND (reference sequence). This CDR3 comprises 14 residues. V dropped 1 base and J dropped 6; count of bases not matched to a gene: 2. CDR3 residues: CASSIVQGSGELFF. CDR3 DNA: TGTGCCAGTAGTATAGTACAGGGGTCCGGGGAGCTGTTTTTT.

This chain uses TRBV5-1 with TRBJ2-5; 12 bases align to TRBD2. Trimming took 2 bases from V and 1 from J; bases not matched to a gene: 6. The germline V gene encodes CDR1 SGHRS and CDR2 YFSETQ. The CDR3 is made up of 17 amino acids. The CDR3 sequence: CASSLLQLAGGQETQYF. CDR3 nucleotides: TGCGCCAGCAGCTTACTACAACTAGCGGGGGGCCAAGAGACCCAGTACTTC.

V gene TRBV11-2 combines with J gene TRBJ2-1; 14 nucleotides agree with TRBD2. This CDR3 contains 15 residues. Trimming cost V 8 bases and J 8 bases; bases outside gene matches: 8. Germline lookup yields CDR1 SGHAT and CDR2 FQNNGV. Here the CDR3 DNA reads TGTGCCAGCGGACGACTAGCGGGGGGGTGGGATGAGCAGTTCTTC. This gives the protein CASGRLAGGWDEQFF.

With respect to this clone: The conserved final phenylalanine or tryptophan is absent from the CDR3, which likely points to a read error. The DNA is left out, because the CDR3 cannot be placed on it with certainty; the CDR3 is given as TCRdb lists it. The chain is built from TRBV30 and TRBJ2-7; no DNA check was done on the table's D call, TRBD1. Germline loops: CDR1 GTSNPN, CDR2 SVGIG (reference sequence). From its first to its last residue, the CDR3 has 12 amino acids. The CDR3 sequence: CAWSVGRDRGRI.

The chain is built from TRBV7-8 and TRBJ2-4, with D possibly being TRBD1 (5 bases). Germline V CDR1 and CDR2: SGHVS, FQNEAQ. This CDR3 spans 14 amino acids. The germline V and J ends were trimmed by 5 bases and 5 bases, with 13 bases remaining between them. Here the CDR3 reads CASSKEPTENIQYF. In DNA form, the CDR3 reads TGTGCCAGCAGCAAAGAACCGACAGAAAACATTCAGTACTTC.